Shown below are 23 T cell receptor beta chains from a single sample sequenced in a study of Ad26.COV2.S vaccination and SARS-CoV-2 variants. Generated by immunoSEQ multiplex PCR, the TCRdb table keeps only in-frame clones and is missing some. The sample has hundreds of thousands of clones, 65% to 90% seen once. Treatment here: roughly 19 received Ad26.COV2.S at low or high dose, single or two shots; a few received placebo; per-sample allocation not given. Sampling happened 63 days after the first vaccine or placebo injection. Sequencing was performed on peripheral blood, taken in a trial of Ad26.COV2.S vaccine versus placebo. All receptors come from a person between 18 and 65 years old who received the Ad26.COV2.S COVID-19 vaccine or a placebo.

The V gene is TRBV12-5, the J gene TRBJ2-7, with D perhaps TRBD1 or TRBD2 (5 bases each). Germline CDR1 reads LGHNT; CDR2 reads FRNRAP. There are 13 residues in the CDR3. CDR3 bases: TGTGCAATCGCCGGGGACCTATCCTACGAGCAGTACTTC. Residues: CAIAGDLSYEQYF. The variable domain in full, completed from reference TRBV12-5 and TRBJ2-7, reads DARVTQTPRHKVTEMGQEVTMRCQPILGHNTVFWYRQTMMQGLELLAYFRNRAPLDDSGMPKDRFSAEMPDATLATLKIQPSEPRDSAVYFCAIAGDLSYEQYFGPGTRLTVT.

The chain joins TRBV24-1 to TRBJ1-5; D uncertain. Trimming took off 5 bases at V and 5 bases at J, with 12 bases between the two ends. CDR3 length equals 14 residues. From germline, CDR1 is KGHDR and CDR2 SFDVKD. CDR3 in amino acids: CATSVPGEHQPQHF. The CDR3 DNA sequence: TGTGCCACCAGTGTTCCGGGCGAGCATCAGCCCCAGCATTTT.

The chain is built from TRBV11-2 and TRBJ1-1, with TRBD1 as a possible D gene (5 bases). Trimming cost V 5 bases and J 1 base, with 17 bases left between them. Germline V gene data show CDR1 as SGHAT and CDR2 as FQNNGV. The CDR3 length is 16 residues. CDR3 sequence: CASSLGAGTKNTEAFF. The CDR3 DNA follows: TGTGCCAGCAGCCTCGGGGCAGGCACTAAGAACACTGAAGCTTTCTTT.

The chain links TRBV5-1 to TRBJ2-7; D unclear. Germline V gene data show CDR1 as SGHRS and CDR2 as YFSETQ. The CDR3 spans 14 residues. The germline V and J ends were trimmed by 0 bases and 6 bases, with 13 bases remaining between them. CDR3 sequence: CASSLDDPAGEQYF. The CDR3 region has the DNA TGCGCCAGCAGCTTGGACGACCCCGCTGGCGAGCAGTACTTC.

This clone was seen a few times. V gene TRBV28 combines with J gene TRBJ1-2; 7 bases are a match to TRBD1. CDR1 and CDR2 (germline): MDHEN, SYDVKM. J was trimmed by 8 bases and V by 1 base; bases with no gene match: 7. The CDR3 extends over 14 amino acids. CDR3 sequence reads: CASSLLTRTGGYTF. Written as DNA, the CDR3 is TGTGCCAGCAGTTTATTGACCCGGACAGGAGGCTACACCTTC.

The chain uses TRBV7-9 and TRBJ2-1, with a possible D match to TRBD2 (6 bases). The CDR3 consists of 16 residues. CDR1 SEHNR and CDR2 FQNEAQ come from the germline V gene (reference sequence). Deletions cut 5 bases from V and 4 bases from J, with 18 bases between. The CDR3 nucleotides are TGTGCCAGCAGCCACGGGGCGGGACGGGAATACAATGAGCAGTTCTTC. Its translation: CASSHGAGREYNEQFF.

This clone was counted a single time. V usage is TRBV28 and J usage is TRBJ2-1, with 8 bases lining up with TRBD2. The CDR3 covers 15 residues. V shed 2 bases and J 5 bases; nucleotides not matched to a gene: 5. The germline CDR1 and CDR2 sequences are MDHEN and SYDVKM. The CDR3 bases are TGTGCCAGCAGTTTAGCCGGGGGGGCTAACAATGAGCAGTTCTTC. This codes for CASSLAGGANNEQFF.

The V and J genes are TRBV4-3 and TRBJ2-7, with D perhaps matching TRBD1 (6 bases). Trimming cost V 1 base and J 4 bases, with 17 bases left between them. This CDR3 spans 16 amino acids. Germline loops: CDR1 LGHNA, CDR2 YSLEER. The CDR3 coding sequence is TGCGCCAGCAGCCAAGGATGGACCGGGACAACTTACGAGCAGTACTTC. The encoded protein is CASSQGWTGTTYEQYF.

Remarks on this clone: The same CDR3 is also encoded by other DNA sequences in this sample. This sequence joins TRBV5-1 and TRBJ1-1; D is perhaps TRBD1 (5 bases). This CDR3 is built from 14 residues. The ends were cut back, 4 bases at V and 2 bases at J, with 12 bases in the middle. Germline CDR1 is SGHRS and CDR2 is YFSETQ. The CDR3 DNA sequence: TGCGCCAGCAGCCCTGGGACGGGCAACACTGAAGCTTTCTTT. Translation: CASSPGTGNTEAFF.

The chain carries TRBV7-8 and TRBJ1-2, with a weak D call TRBD1 (5 bases). This CDR3 is built from 13 residues. In germline, CDR1 is SGHVS, CDR2 FQNEAQ. V lost 5 bases, J lost 7 bases, and 14 bases lay in between. For the CDR3, the DNA is TGTGCCAGCAGCATCCAGGGAGTGGGTGGCTACACCTTC. Translated, it gives CASSIQGVGGYTF.

This clone was seen only once. The chain joins TRBV2 to TRBJ2-7, with TRBD1 identical over 7 bases. Trimming at V came to 3 bases and at J to 5 bases, leaving 7 bases not matched to a gene. This CDR3 comprises 14 residues. The germline gives CDR1 SNHLY, CDR2 FYNNEI. This CDR3 reads CASSDGQESHEQYF. The CDR3 region has the DNA TGTGCCAGCAGTGATGGACAGGAATCCCACGAGCAGTACTTC.

J is TRBJ2-7 and V is TRBV6-6, with D possibly being TRBD1 or TRBD2 (5 bases each). V lost 6 bases and J 2 bases, leaving 14 bases between the germline ends. Germline V lookup: CDR1 MNHNY, CDR2 SVGAGI (reference sequence). This CDR3 has 14 residues. CDR3 residues: CASRRDHEPYEQYF. The CDR3 DNA is TGTGCCAGCAGACGGGACCACGAACCCTACGAGCAGTACTTC.

This chain joins TRBV28 and TRBJ1-6, with 7 bases that match TRBD1. CDR1 and CDR2 from the germline V gene are MDHEN and SYDVKM. Trimming removed 8 bases from V and 6 bases from J; junction bases left unmatched: 19. The CDR3 length is 18 residues. The DNA of the CDR3 is TGTGCCAGCGTCGGGGGAGGGGGCGGATTTATTATTAATTCACCCCTCCACTTT. Translated: CASVGGGGGFIINSPLHF. The full variable domain, completed using reference TRBV28 and TRBJ1-6, is DVKVTQSSRYLVKRTGEKVFLECVQDMDHENMFWYRQDPGLGLRLIYFSYDVKMKEKGDIPEGYSVSREKKERFSLILESASTNQTSMYLCASVGGGGGFIINSPLHFGNGTRLTVT.

The genes are TRBV4-1 and TRBJ1-4; D might be TRBD1 (5 bases). The CDR3 has 17 amino acids. Germline V gene lookup returns CDR1 MGHRA and CDR2 YSYEKL. Trimming took 2 bases from V and 8 from J, leaving 21 bases between them. The CDR3 sequence: CASSQSLGRSWGEKLFF. The CDR3 region has the DNA TGCGCCAGCAGCCAATCTCTTGGGAGGAGTTGGGGCGAAAAACTGTTTTTT.

This clone appeared a single time. The chain joins TRBV15 to TRBJ2-7; TRBD1 is a possible D gene (6 bases). This CDR3 contains 15 residues. Trimming left V 8 bases short and J 3 bases short, with 20 bases between. Per germline, CDR1 LNHNV and CDR2 YYDKDF (reference sequence). CDR3 residues: CATQPRGISSYEQYF. Here the CDR3 DNA reads TGTGCCACCCAACCAAGGGGGATCAGCAGCTACGAGCAGTACTTC.

The gene calls are TRBV9 and TRBJ2-1, with 8 bases aligning to TRBD1. Germline V gene sequence: CDR1 SGDLS, CDR2 YYNGEE. With V trimmed by 4 bases and J by 3 bases, 6 bases remained unmatched. The CDR3 totals 15 residues. CDR3 sequence: CASSTGQGRYNEQFF. CDR3 nucleotides: TGTGCCAGCAGCACAGGACAGGGCCGCTACAATGAGCAGTTCTTC. Complete variable domain (other parts from reference TRBV9 and TRBJ2-1): DSGVTQTPKHLITATGQRVTLRCSPRSGDLSVYWYQQSLDQGLQFLIQYYNGEERAKGNILERFSAQQFPDLHSELNLSSLELGDSALYFCASSTGQGRYNEQFFGPGTRLTVL.

The chain is built from TRBV25-1 and TRBJ1-2; D remains unclear. Deletions cut 0 bases from V and 6 bases from J, with 20 bases between. Germline V gene data show CDR1 as MGHDK and CDR2 as SYGVNS. This CDR3 comprises 17 residues. The CDR3 nucleotides are TGTGCCAGCAGTGAATATCCAGCGACGGCGGACCTCCATGGCTACACCTTC. Encoded protein: CASSEYPATADLHGYTF.

V gene TRBV5-4 combines with J gene TRBJ1-6; 7 nucleotides align to TRBD1. This CDR3 comprises 14 residues. The germline V gene encodes CDR1 SGHNT and CDR2 YYREEE (reference sequence). V lost 1 base and J lost 9; bases outside the gene matches: 4. In DNA, the CDR3 is TGTGCCAGCAGCTTGAGGGACAGTGGTTCACCCCTCCACTTT. Amino acids: CASSLRDSGSPLHF.

The rearrangement links TRBV6-6 to TRBJ2-7; 9 nucleotides agree with TRBD1. CDR1 is MNHNY and CDR2 is SVGAGI in the germline V gene (reference sequence). The J segment lost 3 bases and the V segment lost 6 bases, leaving 6 bases of the junction unmatched. This CDR3 spans 14 amino acids. The CDR3 DNA reads TGTGCCAGCAGACAGGGACAGGGTCTCTACGAGCAGTACTTC. This encodes CASRQGQGLYEQYF.

This chain uses TRBV5-6 with TRBJ1-4, with D maybe TRBD1 (5 bases). The length of the CDR3 is 15 residues. With 7 bases removed from V and 0 bases from J, the gap between germline ends came to 13 bases. Germline assignment: CDR1 SGHDT and CDR2 YYEEEE. In nucleotides, the CDR3 is TGTGCCAGCGCGACAGCCCATACAACTAATGAAAAACTGTTTTTT. Encoded protein: CASATAHTTNEKLFF.

This clone was recorded only once. The chain is built from TRBV7-9 and TRBJ2-1; 14 bases line up with TRBD2. V shed 6 bases and J 13 bases; nucleotides not matched to a gene: 8. The CDR3 consists of 14 residues. CDR1 and CDR2 from the germline V gene are SEHNR and FQNEAQ (reference sequence). CDR3 DNA: TGTGCCAGCAGTCAAGGGACTAGCGGGAGTGCCCAGTTCTTC. Amino acids: CASSQGTSGSAQFF. Looking up the rest from reference TRBV7-9 and TRBJ2-1 gives the full variable domain: DTGVSQNPRHKITKRGQNVTFRCDPISEHNRLYWYRQTLGQGPEFLTYFQNEAQLEKSRLLSDRFSAERPKGSFSTLEIQRTEQGDSAMYLCASSQGTSGSAQFFGPGTRLTVL.

The gene calls are TRBV7-2 and TRBJ1-4, with unresolved D. Looked up from germline, CDR1 is SGHTA and CDR2 is FQGNSA. The CDR3 covers 12 residues. V lost 1 base, J lost 5 bases, and 2 bases lay in between. The CDR3 nucleotides are TGTGCCAGCAGCTTAGGGAATGAAAAACTGTTTTTT. It translates to CASSLGNEKLFF. The full variable domain, in which reference TRBV7-2 and TRBJ1-4 provide the parts outside the CDR3, is GAGVSQSPSNKVTEKGKDVELRCDPISGHTALYWYRQSLGQGLEFLIYFQGNSAPDKSGLPSDRFSAERTGGSVSTLTIQRTQQEDSAVYLCASSLGNEKLFFGSGTQLSVL.

CDR3 loop: CASSHPRGQGADTQYF. Here the CDR3 DNA reads TGCGCCAGCAGCCATCCTCGAGGGCAGGGGGCAGATACGCAGTATTTT. This chain links TRBV4-1 with TRBJ2-3; 7 bases are a match to TRBD1. Per the germline V gene, CDR1 is MGHRA and CDR2 is YSYEKL. Trimming at V came to 3 bases and at J to 4 bases, leaving 10 bases not matched to a gene. There are 16 residues in the CDR3.